This entry features one T cell receptor (beta chain) sequence. Its target is not known. This sample's TCRbeta library carried unique molecular identifier barcodes. In TCRdb, the PCR reads were re-called with MiXCR into one record per CDR3 protein. The sample consists of about 98,000 distinct CDR3 sequences, 20% to 30% of them appearing once. The record originates from a study of T-cell reconstitution after alpha-beta-depleted transplantation in children. General observations from the study: Surviving thymic progenitors and recipient T cells were the source of high TCRbeta diversity at day 60 in some patients. By one year post-transplant, T-cell counts and diversity largely arose from T cells that were newly produced.

This CDR3 is built from 15 residues. J lost 6 bases, V lost 2 bases, and 6 bases had no gene match. The receptor comes from a boy aged 2-9 years with acute lymphoblastic leukemia, due to receive a stem cell transplant. V gene TRBV6-7 combines with J gene TRBJ1-4; 7 positions agree with TRBD1. TRBV6-7 is flagged as an ORF with uncertain function. The sample here was PBMCs, taken before TCRalphabeta/CD19-depleted stem cell transplant. The CDR3 bases are TGTGCCAGCAGTTACCCGGACAGGAGAGATGAAAAACTGTTTTTT. This translates into CASSYPDRRDEKLFF.